These 7 T cell receptor beta chains were sequenced from one sample in a study of CD8 T cells in Susac syndrome. RNA was extracted with the RNeasy kit, and a quantity of roughly 0.5 to 1 ug was reverse transcribed using random hexamers. TCRdb fed the immunoSEQ multiplex PCR reads into MiXCR, producing one record per CDR3 protein. The table records roughly 150,000 distinct CDR3 sequences, about 90% of them present only once. Sequences were obtained from CD4+ T cells from PBMCs. These TCRs come from a human donor in good health.

V usage is TRBV29-1 and J usage is TRBJ2-3; 12 bases line up with TRBD2. V lost 4 bases to trimming and J lost 3 bases; unmatched junction nucleotides: 2. There are 14 residues in the CDR3. Germline CDR1 SQVTM, CDR2 ANQGSEA. The CDR3 DNA follows: TGCAGCGTTGCCGGGACTAGCGGGACAGATACGCAGTATTTT. Translated, it gives CSVAGTSGTDTQYF.

V gene TRBV28 combines with J gene TRBJ1-2; D possibly corresponds to TRBD1 (5 bases). CDR3 length equals 11 residues. From germline, CDR1 is MDHEN and CDR2 SYDVKM. CDR3 loop: CASAGNYGYTF. The CDR3 DNA reads TGTGCAAGCGCAGGGAACTATGGCTACACCTTC.

The V call is TRBV20-1, the J call TRBJ2-7; D perhaps matches TRBD2 (6 bases). The CDR3 covers 14 residues. The V end lost 3 bases, the J end lost 7 bases, and 19 bases lay between the germline ends. Germline values: CDR1 DFQATT, CDR2 SNEGSKA (reference sequence). Written as DNA, the CDR3 is TGCAGTGCTAGTGCGGGGCGCTCGGGGAGGGAGCAGTACTTC. Its protein product is CSASAGRSGREQYF.

The rearrangement joins TRBV28 to TRBJ2-1; D gene uncertain. Trimming took off 4 bases at V and 5 bases at J, with 6 bases between the two ends. Germline V gene lookup returns CDR1 MDHEN and CDR2 SYDVKM. The CDR3 length is 12 residues. This chain's CDR3 is CASSYQNNEQFF. As DNA, the CDR3 is TGTGCCAGCAGTTATCAAAACAATGAGCAGTTCTTC.

The CDR3 loop reads CASSPSFIADTQYF. For the CDR3, the DNA is TGTGCCAGCTCACCCAGCTTCATAGCAGATACGCAGTATTTT. The chain recombines TRBV18 with TRBJ2-3; the D is unclear. This CDR3 region has 14 residues. V lost 3 bases and J lost 4, with 11 bases in between. Per germline, CDR1 KGHSH and CDR2 LQKENI.

The chain recombines TRBV5-1 with TRBJ2-7; 11 bases are shared with TRBD2. Germline lookup yields CDR1 SGHRS and CDR2 YFSETQ. With 0 bases clipped from V and 2 bases from J, the junction kept 7 bases outside the gene matches. The CDR3 spans 17 residues. CDR3 DNA sequence: TGCGCCAGCAGCTTGGCCGTTACTAGCGGGGGTGCCTACGAGCAGTACTTC. Its translation: CASSLAVTSGGAYEQYF. The full variable domain, its missing parts supplied by reference TRBV5-1 and TRBJ2-7, is KAGVTQTPRYLIKTRGQQVTLSCSPISGHRSVSWYQQTPGQGLQFLFEYFSETQRNKGNFPGRFSGRQFSNSRSEMNVSTLELGDSALYLCASSLAVTSGGAYEQYFGPGTRLTVT.

The chain uses TRBV28 and TRBJ2-1; perhaps TRBD2 as D (6 bases). CDR3 size: 15 residues. Germline CDR1 MDHEN, CDR2 SYDVKM. V was trimmed by 3 bases and J by 7 bases, leaving 16 bases between them. The CDR3 sequence: CASSFLTGGVNEQFF. The CDR3 DNA reads as TGTGCCAGCAGTTTCCTCACAGGCGGGGTAAATGAGCAGTTCTTC. Full variable domain (remainder filled in from reference TRBV28 and TRBJ2-1): DVKVTQSSRYLVKRTGEKVFLECVQDMDHENMFWYRQDPGLGLRLIYFSYDVKMKEKGDIPEGYSVSREKKERFSLILESASTNQTSMYLCASSFLTGGVNEQFFGPGTRLTVL.